This TCR beta chain was sequenced in a study of shared clonotypes between healthy human individuals. Whole-study findings and limits: Deeper or shallower sequencing was expected to change how clonotypes are shared among donors.

With 4 bases clipped from V and 5 bases from J, the junction kept 8 bases outside the gene matches. The germline gives CDR1 MGHRA, CDR2 YSYEKL. This CDR3 spans 16 amino acids. Of note for this clone: The antigen remains unidentified.

Method: immunoSEQ multiplex PCR; TCRdb's copy keeps in-frame clones and lacks some. The sample yields over a million clones, roughly 97% seen once. This TCR was recovered from a man aged 25 to 40 in good health. The gene calls are TRBV4-1 and TRBJ1-5, with 10 positions matching TRBD1. The sample taken for sequencing was naive CD4+ T cells sorted from blood. Sample subset: CD45RA+ positively selected. CDR3 in amino acids: CASSLTGTGVDQPQHF. Written as DNA, the CDR3 is TGCGCCAGCAGCCTTACCGGGACAGGGGTAGATCAGCCCCAGCATTTT.